This T cell receptor (beta chain) was captured in a study of T-cell memory formation after mild COVID-19. Overall study context: TCR clusters were mostly donor specific. Study-level findings and limits: Chiefly within CM and EM were the contracting CD4+ clones; CD8+ ones were within EMRA. Confirmation of SARS-CoV-2 specificity was lacking for second-wave clones peaking day 37. Clones that shrank (day 15 to 85) were balanced CD4/CD8, whereas later expanders leaned CD4+.

The table lists this clonotype with a few counts. Its antigen remains unidentified. Using its own MiXCR run on the 5' RACE reads, TCRdb lists one record per CDR3 protein. The sample lists some 160,000 distinct CDR3 sequences, less than 40% occurring once. The V end was cut by 5 bases, the J end by 0 bases, with 16 bases between. The CDR3 has 16 amino acids. The chain couples TRBV12-3 or TRBV12-4 to TRBJ1-1; a weak D match, TRBD1 (5 bases). Material: PBMCs or a T cell subset sorted from them (not recorded which). The sequence was obtained from an adult woman who had mild COVID-19 (a few samples of this study predate the infection). Cell type and time point are not known. For the CDR3, the DNA is TGTGCCAGCAGTCCCAGGGCCTCCTCCGTGAACACTGAAGCTTTCTTT. Translating it yields CASSPRASSVNTEAFF.